This T cell receptor beta chain came from a study of a mutant IDH1 vaccine in newly diagnosed glioma. Study overall: Patients came in for eight vaccinations, in weeks 1, 3, 5, 7, 11, 15, 19 and 23. Vaccines were begun 4-6 weeks after radiotherapy alone, or with temozolomide cycles. Patients arrived already treated with radiotherapy, temozolomide, or both, most having had both.

The V gene's germline CDR1 is KGHSH and CDR2 LQKENI. This CDR3 comprises 16 residues. V was cut by 1 base and J by 1 base, with 13 bases left in between. Study results and limitations: Pseudoprogression appeared unlinked to shifts in leading peripheral T cell clonotypes.

In the case of this clone: Antigen: not known. The same CDR3 is also encoded by other DNA sequences in this sample.

Described time point: week 11, during vaccination. Doses comprised 300 ug of mutant IDH1 20-mer peptide each, plus topical imiquimod. The repertoire was sequenced with immunoSEQ multiplex PCR; TCRdb's copy has only in-frame clones and lacks some. This table has tens of thousands of clones, less than 85% appearing once. Sequencing was performed on PBMCs, taken from a glioma patient whose treatment included an IDH1 peptide vaccine. J is TRBJ1-2 and V is TRBV18, with D possibly being TRBD1 (5 bases). This sequence originates from a man aged 25-40 years with glioma. CDR3 residues: CASSPRTGLDNYGYTF. The DNA of the CDR3 is TGTGCCAGCTCACCACGTACAGGACTTGATAACTATGGCTACACCTTC.